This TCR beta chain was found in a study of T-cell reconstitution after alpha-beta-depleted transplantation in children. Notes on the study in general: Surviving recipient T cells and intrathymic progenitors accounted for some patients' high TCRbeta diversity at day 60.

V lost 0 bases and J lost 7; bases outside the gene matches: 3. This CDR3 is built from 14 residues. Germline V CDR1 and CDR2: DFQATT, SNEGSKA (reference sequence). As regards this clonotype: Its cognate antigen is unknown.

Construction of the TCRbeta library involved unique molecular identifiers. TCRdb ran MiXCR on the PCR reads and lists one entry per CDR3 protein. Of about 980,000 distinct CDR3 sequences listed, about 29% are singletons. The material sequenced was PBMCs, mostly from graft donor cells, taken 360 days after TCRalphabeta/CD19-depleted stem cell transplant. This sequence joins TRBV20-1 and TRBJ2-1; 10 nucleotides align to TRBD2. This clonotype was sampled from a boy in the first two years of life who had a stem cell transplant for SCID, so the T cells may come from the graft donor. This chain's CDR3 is CSAREASGGNEQFF. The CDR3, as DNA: TGCAGTGCTAGAGAGGCTAGCGGGGGAAATGAGCAGTTCTTC.